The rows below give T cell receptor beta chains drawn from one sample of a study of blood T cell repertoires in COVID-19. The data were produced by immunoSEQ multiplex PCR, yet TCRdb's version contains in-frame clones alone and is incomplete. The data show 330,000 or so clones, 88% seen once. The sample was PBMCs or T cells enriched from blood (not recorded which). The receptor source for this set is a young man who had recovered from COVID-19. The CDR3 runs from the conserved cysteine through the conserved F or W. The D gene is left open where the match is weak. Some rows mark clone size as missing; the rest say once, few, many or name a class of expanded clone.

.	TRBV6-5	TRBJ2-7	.	CASSYGPPGHDYEQYF	TGTGCCAGCAGTTACGGGCCCCCGGGACACGACTACGAGCAGTACTTC
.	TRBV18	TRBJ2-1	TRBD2	CASTPRGGPPYNEQFF	TGTGCCAGCACCCCTCGCGGGGGGCCTCCCTACAATGAGCAGTTCTTC
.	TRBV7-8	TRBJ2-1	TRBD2	CASSALALNEQFF	TGTGCCAGCAGTGCACTAGCGCTGAATGAGCAGTTCTTC
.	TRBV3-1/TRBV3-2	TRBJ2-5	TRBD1	CASSQRTGGHWAQYF	TGTGCCAGCAGCCAACGGACAGGTGGACATTGGGCCCAGTACTTC
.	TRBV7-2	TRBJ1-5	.	CASSLEVGSRPPQHF	TGTGCCAGCAGCTTAGAGGTCGGGAGCCGGCCGCCCCAGCATTTT
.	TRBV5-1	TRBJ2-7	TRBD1	CASSLSTGGLSEQYF	TGCGCCAGCAGCCTATCGACAGGGGGCTTGTCCGAGCAGTACTTC
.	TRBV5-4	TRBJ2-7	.	CASSPGNYEQYF	TGTGCCAGCAGCCCCGGGAACTACGAGCAGTACTTC
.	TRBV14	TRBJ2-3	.	CASSQAPLASTDTQYF	TGTGCCAGCAGCCAAGCTCCCCTAGCGAGCACAGATACGCAGTATTTT
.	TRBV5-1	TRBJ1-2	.	CASSSTGTGSYGYTF	TGCGCCAGCAGCTCCACCGGAACAGGGTCCTATGGCTACACCTTC
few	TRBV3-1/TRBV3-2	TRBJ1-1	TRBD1	CASSTGTDEAFF	TGTGCCAGCAGCACCGGGACAGATGAAGCTTTCTTT
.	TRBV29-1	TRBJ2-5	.	CSVDRQWEGTQYF	TGCAGCGTTGATCGACAGTGGGAAGGGACCCAGTACTTC
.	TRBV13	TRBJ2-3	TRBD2	CASRLAGGGTDTQYF	TGTGCCAGCAGACTAGCGGGTGGGGGCACAGATACGCAGTATTTT
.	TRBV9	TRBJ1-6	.	CASSVAATDSPLHF	TGTGCCAGCAGCGTCGCGGCCACCGATTCACCCCTCCACTTT
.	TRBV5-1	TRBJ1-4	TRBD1	CASSLAGTGAEKLFF	TGCGCCAGCAGCTTGGCTGGGACAGGGGCCGAAAAACTGTTTTTT
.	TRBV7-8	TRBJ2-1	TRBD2	CASSLVWTSGGKANEQFF	TGTGCCAGCAGCTTAGTATGGACTAGCGGGGGAAAGGCCAATGAGCAGTTCTTC
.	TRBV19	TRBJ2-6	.	CASSRSSGANVLTF	TGTGCCAGTAGTCGGTCCTCTGGGGCCAACGTCCTGACTTTC
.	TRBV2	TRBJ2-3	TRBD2	CASRTSGTDTQYF	TGTGCCAGTAGGACTAGCGGTACAGATACGCAGTATTTT
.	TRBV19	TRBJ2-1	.	CASSPGPWGEFF	TGTGCCAGTAGCCCCGGACCTTGGGGGGAGTTCTTC
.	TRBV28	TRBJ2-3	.	CASSFSGSFLSDTQYF	TGTGCCAGCAGTTTTTCCGGGTCTTTTTTGTCAGATACGCAGTATTTT
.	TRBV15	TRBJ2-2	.	CATSAGTGELFF	TGTGCCACCAGCGCGGGGACCGGGGAGCTGTTTTTT
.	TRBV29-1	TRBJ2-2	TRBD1	CSAIQAGQGNLGELFF	TGCAGCGCCATCCAGGCGGGACAGGGTAATCTCGGGGAGCTGTTTTTT
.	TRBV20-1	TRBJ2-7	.	CSARGGYEQYF	TGCAGTGCTAGAGGCGGCTACGAGCAGTACTTC
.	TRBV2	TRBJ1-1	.	CASSEQGLNTEAFF	TGTGCCAGCAGTGAACAGGGCCTGAACACTGAAGCTTTCTTT
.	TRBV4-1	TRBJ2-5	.	CASSQASGQETQYF	TGCGCCAGCAGCCAAGCGTCAGGGCAAGAGACCCAGTACTTC
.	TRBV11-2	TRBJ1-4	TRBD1	CASSLYRGANEKLFF	TGTGCCAGCAGCTTGTACAGGGGAGCTAATGAAAAACTGTTTTTT
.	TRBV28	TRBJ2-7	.	CASSSAAIRGYEQYF	TGTGCCAGCAGTTCCGCCGCTATACGGGGATACGAGCAGTACTTC
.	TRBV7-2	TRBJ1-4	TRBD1	CASRHGQGGTNEKLFF	TGTGCCAGCAGACACGGACAGGGGGGAACTAATGAAAAACTGTTTTTT
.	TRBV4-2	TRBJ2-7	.	CASSQARDGYEQYF	TGTGCCAGCAGCCAAGCCAGGGATGGGTACGAGCAGTACTTC
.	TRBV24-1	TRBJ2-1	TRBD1	CATSDPGQDLNNEQFF	TGTGCCACCAGTGACCCGGGACAGGACTTAAACAATGAGCAGTTCTTC
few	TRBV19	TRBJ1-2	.	CASSMDLRQLNYGYTF	TGTGCCAGTAGTATGGACCTTAGACAGCTTAACTATGGCTACACCTTC
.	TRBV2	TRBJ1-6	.	CASLQQGNGSPLHF	TGTGCCAGCCTACAACAGGGAAATGGTTCACCCCTCCACTTT